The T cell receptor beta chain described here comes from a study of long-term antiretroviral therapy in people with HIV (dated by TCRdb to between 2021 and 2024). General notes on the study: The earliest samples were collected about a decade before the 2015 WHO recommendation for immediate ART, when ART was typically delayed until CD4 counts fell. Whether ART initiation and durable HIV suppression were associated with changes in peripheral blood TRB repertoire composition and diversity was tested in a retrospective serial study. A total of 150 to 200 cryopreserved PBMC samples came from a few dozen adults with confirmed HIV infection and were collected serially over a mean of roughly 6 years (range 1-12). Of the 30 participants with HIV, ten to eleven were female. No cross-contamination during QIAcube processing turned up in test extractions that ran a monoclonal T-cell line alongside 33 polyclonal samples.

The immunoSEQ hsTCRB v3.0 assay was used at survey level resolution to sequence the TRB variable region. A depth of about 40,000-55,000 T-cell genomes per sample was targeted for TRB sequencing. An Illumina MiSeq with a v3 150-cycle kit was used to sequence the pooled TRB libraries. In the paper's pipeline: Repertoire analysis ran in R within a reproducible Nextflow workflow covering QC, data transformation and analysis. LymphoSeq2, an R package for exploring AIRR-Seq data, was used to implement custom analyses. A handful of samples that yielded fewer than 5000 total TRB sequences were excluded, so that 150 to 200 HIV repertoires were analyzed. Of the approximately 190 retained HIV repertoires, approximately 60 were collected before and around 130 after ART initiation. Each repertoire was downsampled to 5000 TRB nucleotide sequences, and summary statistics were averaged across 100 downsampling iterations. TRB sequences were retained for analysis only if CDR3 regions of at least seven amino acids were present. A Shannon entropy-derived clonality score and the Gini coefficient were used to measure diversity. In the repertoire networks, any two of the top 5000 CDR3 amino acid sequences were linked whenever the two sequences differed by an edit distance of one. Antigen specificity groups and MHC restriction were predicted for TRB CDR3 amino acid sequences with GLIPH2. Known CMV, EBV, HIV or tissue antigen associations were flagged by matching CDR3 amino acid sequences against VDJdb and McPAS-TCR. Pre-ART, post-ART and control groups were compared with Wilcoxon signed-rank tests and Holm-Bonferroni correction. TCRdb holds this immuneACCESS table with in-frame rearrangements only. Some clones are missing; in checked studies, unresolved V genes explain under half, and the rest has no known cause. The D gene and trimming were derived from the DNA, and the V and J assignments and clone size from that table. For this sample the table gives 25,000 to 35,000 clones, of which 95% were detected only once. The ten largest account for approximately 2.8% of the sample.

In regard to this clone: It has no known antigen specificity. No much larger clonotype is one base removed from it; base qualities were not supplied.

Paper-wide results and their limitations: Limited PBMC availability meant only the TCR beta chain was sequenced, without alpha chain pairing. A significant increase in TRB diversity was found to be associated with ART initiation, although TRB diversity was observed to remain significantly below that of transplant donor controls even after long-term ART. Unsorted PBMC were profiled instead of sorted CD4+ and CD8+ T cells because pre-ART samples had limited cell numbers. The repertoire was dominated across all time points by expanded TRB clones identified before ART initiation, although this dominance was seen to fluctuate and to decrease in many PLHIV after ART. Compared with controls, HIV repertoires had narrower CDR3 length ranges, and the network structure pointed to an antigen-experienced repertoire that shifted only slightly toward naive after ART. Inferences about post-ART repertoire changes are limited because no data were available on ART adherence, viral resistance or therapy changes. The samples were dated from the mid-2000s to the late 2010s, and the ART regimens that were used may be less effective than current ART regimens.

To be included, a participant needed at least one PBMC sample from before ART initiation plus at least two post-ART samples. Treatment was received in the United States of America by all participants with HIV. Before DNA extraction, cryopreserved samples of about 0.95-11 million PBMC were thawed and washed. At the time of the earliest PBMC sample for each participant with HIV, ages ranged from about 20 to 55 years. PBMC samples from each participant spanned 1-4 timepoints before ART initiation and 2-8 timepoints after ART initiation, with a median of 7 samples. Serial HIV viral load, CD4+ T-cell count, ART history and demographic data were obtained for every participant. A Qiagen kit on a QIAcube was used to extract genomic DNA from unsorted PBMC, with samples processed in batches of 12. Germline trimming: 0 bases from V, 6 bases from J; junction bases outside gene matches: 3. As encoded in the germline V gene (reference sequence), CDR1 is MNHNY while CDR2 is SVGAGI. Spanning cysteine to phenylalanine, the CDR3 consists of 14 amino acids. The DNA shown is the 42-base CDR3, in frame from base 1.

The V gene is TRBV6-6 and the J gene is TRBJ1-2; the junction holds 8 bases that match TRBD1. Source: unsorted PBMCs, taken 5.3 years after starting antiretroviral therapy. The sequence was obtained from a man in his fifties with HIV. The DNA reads TGTGCCAGCAGTTACTCGGGACAGGATCATGGCTACACCTTC. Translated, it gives CASSYSGQDHGYTF.